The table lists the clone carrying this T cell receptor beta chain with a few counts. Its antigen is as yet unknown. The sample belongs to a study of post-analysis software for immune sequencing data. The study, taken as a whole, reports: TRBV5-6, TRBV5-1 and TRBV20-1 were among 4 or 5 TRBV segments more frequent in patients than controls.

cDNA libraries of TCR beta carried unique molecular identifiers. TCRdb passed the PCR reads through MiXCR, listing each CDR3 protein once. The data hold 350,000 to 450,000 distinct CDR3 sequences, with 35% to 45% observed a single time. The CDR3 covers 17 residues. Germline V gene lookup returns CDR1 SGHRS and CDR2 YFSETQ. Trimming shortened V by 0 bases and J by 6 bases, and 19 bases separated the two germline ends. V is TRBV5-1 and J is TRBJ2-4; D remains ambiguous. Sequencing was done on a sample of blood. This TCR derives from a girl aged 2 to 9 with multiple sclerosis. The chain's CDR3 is CASSLEIMLGPGNIQYF. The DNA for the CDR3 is TGCGCCAGCAGCTTGGAAATCATGCTTGGGCCCGGAAACATTCAGTACTTC.